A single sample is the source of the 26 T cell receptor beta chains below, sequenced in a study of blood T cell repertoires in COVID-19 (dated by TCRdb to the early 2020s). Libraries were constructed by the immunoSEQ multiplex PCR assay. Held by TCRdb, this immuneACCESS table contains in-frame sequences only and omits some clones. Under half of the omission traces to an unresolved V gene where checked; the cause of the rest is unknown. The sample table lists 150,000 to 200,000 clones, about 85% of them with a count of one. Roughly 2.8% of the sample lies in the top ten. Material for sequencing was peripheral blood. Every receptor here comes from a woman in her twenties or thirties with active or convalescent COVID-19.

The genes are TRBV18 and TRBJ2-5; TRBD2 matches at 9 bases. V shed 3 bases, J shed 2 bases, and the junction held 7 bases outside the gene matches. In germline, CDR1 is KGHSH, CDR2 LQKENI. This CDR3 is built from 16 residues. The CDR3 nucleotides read TGTGCCAGCTCACCTCGCTTAGCGGGGGCACAAGAGACCCAGTACTTC. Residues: CASSPRLAGAQETQYF. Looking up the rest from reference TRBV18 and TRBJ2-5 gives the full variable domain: NAGVMQNPRHLVRRRGQEARLRCSPMKGHSHVYWYRQLPEEGLKFMVYLQKENIIDESGMPKERFSAEFPKEGPSILRIQQVVRGDSAAYFCASSPRLAGAQETQYFGPGTRLLVL.

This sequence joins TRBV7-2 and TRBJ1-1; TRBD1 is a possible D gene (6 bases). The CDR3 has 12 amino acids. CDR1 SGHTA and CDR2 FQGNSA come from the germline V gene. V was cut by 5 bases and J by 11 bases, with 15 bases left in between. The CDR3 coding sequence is TGTGCCAGCAGCACCGGGACAAGTTCGGCTTTCTTT. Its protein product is CASSTGTSSAFF.

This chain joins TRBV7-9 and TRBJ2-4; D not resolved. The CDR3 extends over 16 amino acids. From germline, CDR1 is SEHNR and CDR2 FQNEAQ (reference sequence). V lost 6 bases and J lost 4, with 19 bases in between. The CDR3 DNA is TGTGCCAGCAGTCCTCCGGTGGGCGCCGGTAAAAACATTCAGTACTTC. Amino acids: CASSPPVGAGKNIQYF.

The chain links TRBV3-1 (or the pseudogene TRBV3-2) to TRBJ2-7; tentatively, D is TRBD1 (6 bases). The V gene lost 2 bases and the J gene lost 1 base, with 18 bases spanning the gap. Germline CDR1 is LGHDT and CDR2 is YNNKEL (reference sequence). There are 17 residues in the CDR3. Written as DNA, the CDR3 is TGTGCCAGCAGCCAAAGGACAGCCGCCTATATATCCTACGAGCAGTACTTC. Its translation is CASSQRTAAYISYEQYF.

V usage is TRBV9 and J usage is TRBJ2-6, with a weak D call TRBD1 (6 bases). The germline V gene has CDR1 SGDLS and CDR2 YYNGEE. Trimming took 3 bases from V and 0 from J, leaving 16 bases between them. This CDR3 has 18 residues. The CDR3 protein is CASSARDIFLSGANVLTF. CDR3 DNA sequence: TGTGCCAGCAGCGCCCGGGACATTTTCCTCTCTGGGGCCAACGTCCTGACTTTC. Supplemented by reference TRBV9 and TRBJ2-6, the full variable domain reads DSGVTQTPKHLITATGQRVTLRCSPRSGDLSVYWYQQSLDQGLQFLIQYYNGEERAKGNILERFSAQQFPDLHSELNLSSLELGDSALYFCASSARDIFLSGANVLTFGAGSRLTVL.

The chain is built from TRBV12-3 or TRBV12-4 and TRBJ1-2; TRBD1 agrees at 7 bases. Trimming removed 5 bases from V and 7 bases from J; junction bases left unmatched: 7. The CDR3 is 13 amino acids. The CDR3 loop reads CASSPSGDSGYTF. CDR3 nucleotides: TGTGCCAGCAGTCCTAGTGGGGACAGTGGCTACACCTTC.

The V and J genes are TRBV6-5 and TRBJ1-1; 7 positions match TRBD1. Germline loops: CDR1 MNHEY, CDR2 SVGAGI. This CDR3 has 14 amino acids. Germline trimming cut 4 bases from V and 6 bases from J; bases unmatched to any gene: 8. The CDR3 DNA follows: TGTGCCAGCAGTTTCACAAAACAGGGGCCTGAAGCTTTCTTT. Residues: CASSFTKQGPEAFF.

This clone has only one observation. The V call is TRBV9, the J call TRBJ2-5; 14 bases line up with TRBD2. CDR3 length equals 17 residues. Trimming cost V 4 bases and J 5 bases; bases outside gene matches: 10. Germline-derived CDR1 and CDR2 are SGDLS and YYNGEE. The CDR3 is CASSPRLAGGREETQYF. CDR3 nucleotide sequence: TGTGCCAGCAGCCCCCGACTAGCGGGGGGGCGCGAGGAGACCCAGTACTTC.

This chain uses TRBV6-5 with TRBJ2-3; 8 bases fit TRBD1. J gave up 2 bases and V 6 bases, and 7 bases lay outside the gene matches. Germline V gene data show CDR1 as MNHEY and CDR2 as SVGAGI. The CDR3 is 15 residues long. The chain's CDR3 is CASRTGAPITDTQYF. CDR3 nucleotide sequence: TGTGCCAGCAGGACAGGGGCCCCCATCACAGATACGCAGTATTTT.

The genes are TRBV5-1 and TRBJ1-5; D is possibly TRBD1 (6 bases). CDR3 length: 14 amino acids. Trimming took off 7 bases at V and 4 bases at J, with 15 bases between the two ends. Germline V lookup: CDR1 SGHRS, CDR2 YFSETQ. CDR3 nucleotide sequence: TGCGCCAGCGGGGAGGGGGGCTATAATCAGCCCCAGCATTTT. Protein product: CASGEGGYNQPQHF. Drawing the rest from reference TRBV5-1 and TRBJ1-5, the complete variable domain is KAGVTQTPRYLIKTRGQQVTLSCSPISGHRSVSWYQQTPGQGLQFLFEYFSETQRNKGNFPGRFSGRQFSNSRSEMNVSTLELGDSALYLCASGEGGYNQPQHFGDGTRLSIL.

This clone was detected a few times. Written as DNA, the CDR3 is TGTGCCAGCAGTCATTTACAGGGGGGGGCTTTCTTT. Protein product: CASSHLQGGAFF. The chain combines TRBV6-5 with TRBJ1-1; TRBD1 matches 8 bases. The CDR3 totals 12 residues. Germline V gene lookup returns CDR1 MNHEY and CDR2 SVGAGI. V was clipped by 5 bases and J by 11 bases; unmatched bases: 7.

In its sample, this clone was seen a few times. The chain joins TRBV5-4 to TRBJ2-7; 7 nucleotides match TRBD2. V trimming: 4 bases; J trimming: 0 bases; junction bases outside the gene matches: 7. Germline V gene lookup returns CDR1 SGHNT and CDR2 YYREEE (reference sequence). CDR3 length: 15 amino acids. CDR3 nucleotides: TGTGCCAGCAGCAGAGGGACTACCATCTCCTACGAGCAGTACTTC. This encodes CASSRGTTISYEQYF.

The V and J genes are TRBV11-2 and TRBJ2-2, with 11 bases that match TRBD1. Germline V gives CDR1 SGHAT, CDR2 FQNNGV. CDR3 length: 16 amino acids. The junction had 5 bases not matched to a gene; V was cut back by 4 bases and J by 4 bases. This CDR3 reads CASSSKGTGGTGELFF. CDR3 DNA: TGTGCCAGCAGCTCCAAAGGGACAGGGGGCACCGGGGAGCTGTTTTTT.

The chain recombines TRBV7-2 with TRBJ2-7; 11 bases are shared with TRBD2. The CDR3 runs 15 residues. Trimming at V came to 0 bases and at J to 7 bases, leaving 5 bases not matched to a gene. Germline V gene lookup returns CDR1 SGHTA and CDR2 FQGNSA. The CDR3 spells CASSLALAGGREQYF. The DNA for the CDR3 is TGTGCCAGCAGCTTAGCGTTAGCGGGGGGGAGGGAGCAGTACTTC.

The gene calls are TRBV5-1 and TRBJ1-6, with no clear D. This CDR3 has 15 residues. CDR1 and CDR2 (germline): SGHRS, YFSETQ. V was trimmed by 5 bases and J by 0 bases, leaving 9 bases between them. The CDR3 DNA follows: TGCGCCAGCAGACCGGACTTCTCCTATAATTCACCCCTCCACTTT. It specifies CASRPDFSYNSPLHF. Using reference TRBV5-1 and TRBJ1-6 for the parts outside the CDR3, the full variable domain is KAGVTQTPRYLIKTRGQQVTLSCSPISGHRSVSWYQQTPGQGLQFLFEYFSETQRNKGNFPGRFSGRQFSNSRSEMNVSTLELGDSALYLCASRPDFSYNSPLHFGNGTRLTVT.

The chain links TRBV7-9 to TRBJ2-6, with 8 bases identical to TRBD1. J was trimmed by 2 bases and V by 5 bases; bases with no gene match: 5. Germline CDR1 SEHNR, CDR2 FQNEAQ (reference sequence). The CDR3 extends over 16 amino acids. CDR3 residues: CASSPPTGAGANVLTF. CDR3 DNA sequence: TGTGCCAGCAGCCCCCCGACAGGGGCTGGGGCCAACGTCCTGACTTTC. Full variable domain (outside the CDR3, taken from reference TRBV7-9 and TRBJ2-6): DTGVSQNPRHKITKRGQNVTFRCDPISEHNRLYWYRQTLGQGPEFLTYFQNEAQLEKSRLLSDRFSAERPKGSFSTLEIQRTEQGDSAMYLCASSPPTGAGANVLTFGAGSRLTVL.

CDR3 bases: TGTGCCTGGAGTGTAGGGACAGGAGACTACGAGCAGTACTTC. This translates into CAWSVGTGDYEQYF. The chain links TRBV30 to TRBJ2-7, with 8 bases matching TRBD1. The V gene end was trimmed by 0 bases and the J gene end by 3 bases; junction bases not matched to a gene: 4. Germline V gives CDR1 GTSNPN, CDR2 SVGIG (reference sequence). The CDR3 length is 14 residues.

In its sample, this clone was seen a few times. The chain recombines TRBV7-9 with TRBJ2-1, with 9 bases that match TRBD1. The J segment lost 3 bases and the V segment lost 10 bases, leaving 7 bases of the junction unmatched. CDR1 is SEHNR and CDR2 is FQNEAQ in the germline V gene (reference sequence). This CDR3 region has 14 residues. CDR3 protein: CATVTGGVYNEQFF. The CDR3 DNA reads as TGTGCCACCGTCACAGGGGGCGTCTACAATGAGCAGTTCTTC.

CDR3 region: CATSRGTIGYTF. CDR3 in DNA: TGTGCCACCAGCAGGGGGACAATCGGCTACACCTTC. The rearrangement links TRBV15 to TRBJ1-2, with a possible D match to TRBD1 (6 bases). CDR3 size: 12 residues. In germline, CDR1 is LNHNV, CDR2 YYDKDF (reference sequence). Trimming took 3 bases from V and 8 from J, leaving 10 bases between them.

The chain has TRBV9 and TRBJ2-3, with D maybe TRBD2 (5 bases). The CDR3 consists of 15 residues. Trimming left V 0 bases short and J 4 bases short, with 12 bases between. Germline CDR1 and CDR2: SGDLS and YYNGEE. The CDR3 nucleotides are TGTGCCAGCAGCGTAGGAACTAGATATGCAGATACGCAGTATTTT. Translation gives CASSVGTRYADTQYF.

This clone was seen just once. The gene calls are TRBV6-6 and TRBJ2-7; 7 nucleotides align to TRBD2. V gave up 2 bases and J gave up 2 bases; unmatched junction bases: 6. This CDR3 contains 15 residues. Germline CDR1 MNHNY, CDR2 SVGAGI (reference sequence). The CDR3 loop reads CASSYKASGTYEQYF. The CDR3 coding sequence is TGTGCCAGCAGTTACAAGGCTAGCGGAACCTACGAGCAGTACTTC.

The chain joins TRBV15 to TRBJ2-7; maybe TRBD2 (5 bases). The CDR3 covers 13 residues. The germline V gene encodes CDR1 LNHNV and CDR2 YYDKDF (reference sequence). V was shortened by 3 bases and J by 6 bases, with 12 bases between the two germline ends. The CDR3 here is CATSRALGSEQYF. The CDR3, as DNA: TGTGCCACCAGCAGGGCACTTGGGAGCGAGCAGTACTTC.

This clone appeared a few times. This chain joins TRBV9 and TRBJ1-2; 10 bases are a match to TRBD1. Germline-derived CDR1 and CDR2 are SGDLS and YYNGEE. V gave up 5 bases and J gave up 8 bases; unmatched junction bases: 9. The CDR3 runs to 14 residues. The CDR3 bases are TGTGCCAGCAGTTCTCCCGGGACAGGGGTCGGCTACACCTTC. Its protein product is CASSSPGTGVGYTF.

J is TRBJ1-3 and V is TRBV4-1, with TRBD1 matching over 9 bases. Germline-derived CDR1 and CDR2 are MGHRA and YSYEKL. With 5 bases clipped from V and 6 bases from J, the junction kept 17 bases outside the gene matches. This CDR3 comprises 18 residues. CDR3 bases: TGCGCCAGCAGCTCCCTCGGTTTGAGGACAGGGGAGGAAAACACCATATATTTT. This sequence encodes CASSSLGLRTGEENTIYF.

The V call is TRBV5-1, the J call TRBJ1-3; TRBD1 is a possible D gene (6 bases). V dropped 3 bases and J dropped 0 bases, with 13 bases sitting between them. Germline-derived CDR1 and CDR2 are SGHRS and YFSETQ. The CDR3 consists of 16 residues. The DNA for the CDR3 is TGCGCCAGCAGCTCCGGACAGCCTCGCTCTGGAAACACCATATATTTT. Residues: CASSSGQPRSGNTIYF.

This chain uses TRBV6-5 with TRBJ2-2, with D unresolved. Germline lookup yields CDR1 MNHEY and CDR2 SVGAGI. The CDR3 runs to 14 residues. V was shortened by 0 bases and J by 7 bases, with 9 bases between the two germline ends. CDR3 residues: CASSYSSFGGELFF. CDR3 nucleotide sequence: TGTGCCAGCAGTTACTCGAGTTTCGGCGGGGAGCTGTTTTTT.